Here is one T cell receptor beta chain with its context. Its specificity is unknown. In the original workflow: A productive frequency of 2.59 x 10-5 was the lowest detectable. Here immunoSEQ multiplex PCR was the method, and the copy in TCRdb shows in-frame clones only, minus some. D and trimming come from the DNA, and the V and J calls and clone size come from that table. The sample carries over 25,000 clones, 55% to 80% recorded once. This record belongs to a study of STAT5B mutations in CD4+ large granular lymphocyte leukemia. The CDR3 sequence is 17 residues long. The V and J ends lost 5 bases and 0 bases respectively, with 19 bases between them. The V gene's germline CDR1 is SEHNR and CDR2 FQNEAQ (reference sequence). Whole-study results and caveats: Main leukemic clonotypes were patient-specific, but around 25% appeared at low frequency elsewhere. 8/27 top patient clones versus 2/35 control clones were TRBV06-family.

The sequence was obtained from a human donor in good health. The V call is TRBV7-9, the J call TRBJ1-1, with D hard to call. The sequenced material came from CD4+ T cells from blood buffy coats. CDR3 region: CASSDAFESLMNTEAFF. Written as DNA, the CDR3 is TGTGCCAGCAGCGACGCTTTTGAGTCCTTGATGAACACTGAAGCTTTCTTT.